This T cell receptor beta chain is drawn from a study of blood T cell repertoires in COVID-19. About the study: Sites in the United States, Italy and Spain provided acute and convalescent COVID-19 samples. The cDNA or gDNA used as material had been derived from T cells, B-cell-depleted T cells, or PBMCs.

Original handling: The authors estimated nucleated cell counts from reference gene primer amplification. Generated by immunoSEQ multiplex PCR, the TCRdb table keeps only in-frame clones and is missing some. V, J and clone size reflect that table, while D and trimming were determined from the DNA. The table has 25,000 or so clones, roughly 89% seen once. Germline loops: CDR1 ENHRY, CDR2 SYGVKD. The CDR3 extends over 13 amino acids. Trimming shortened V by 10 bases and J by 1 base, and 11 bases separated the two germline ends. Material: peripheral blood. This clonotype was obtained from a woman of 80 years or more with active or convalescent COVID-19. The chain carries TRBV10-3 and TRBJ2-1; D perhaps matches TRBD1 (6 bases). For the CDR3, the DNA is TGTGCCACCCAGGGGAGATCCTACAATGAGCAGTTCTTC. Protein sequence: CATQGRSYNEQFF.